This TCR beta chain comes out of a study of T-cell reconstitution after alpha-beta-depleted transplantation in children. Study-level results: It was newly produced T cells that mostly accounted for T-cell counts and diversity one year after transplant. Several hundred expanded graft clones reportedly supplied alpha-beta T cells about two months after transplant. In some patients, recipient T cells and intrathymic progenitors surviving conditioning explained high day-60 diversity.

This clonotype was observed at least ten times. Its target is unknown. Preparation of the TCRbeta library was carried out with unique molecular identifiers. TCRdb used MiXCR to reprocess the PCR reads, holding one entry per CDR3 protein. The repertoire holds 600,000 to 800,000 distinct CDR3 sequences, around 14% seen once, with around 0.76% in the top ten. Germline CDR1 MGHRA, CDR2 YSYEKL. Deletions cut 0 bases from V and 10 bases from J, with 14 bases between. The CDR3 sequence is 14 residues long. The receptor's source is a girl aged 2-15 years with congenital amegakaryocytic thrombocytopenia, due to receive a stem cell transplant. This sample comprised PBMCs, obtained before TCRalphabeta/CD19-depleted stem cell transplant. V gene TRBV4-1 combines with J gene TRBJ2-3; a weak D match, TRBD2 (5 bases). CDR3 nucleotide sequence: TGCGCCAGCAGCCAAGAATTGAGGGTGGATTCGCAGTATTTT. It yields the protein CASSQELRVDSQYF.